The rows below give T cell receptor beta chains drawn from one sample of a study of shared T cell receptors in the human thymus. Method: immunoSEQ multiplex PCR; TCRdb's copy keeps in-frame clones and lacks some. The table includes about 660,000 clones, roughly 88% detected once. These data also formed part of another study, on human thymus T cells.

The specimen sequenced was thymocytes. Receptor source: a boy younger than two with a congenital heart defect. Both conserved end residues are trimmed from each CDR3.

V gene	J gene	CDR3 protein
TRBV9	TRBJ1-1	ASSVTGGDTEAF
TRBV15	TRBJ2-7	ATSRAGREWCYEQY
TRBV5-1	TRBJ2-1	ASSLVGGGGEQF
TRBV9	TRBJ2-3	ASSVASGVSTDTQY
TRBV29-1	TRBJ2-1	SVTFYSGQGGNEQF
TRBV7-8	TRBJ1-5	ASSLVGGPDLGLNNQPQH
TRBV11-2	TRBJ2-7	ASSFTPRRSGNTYEQY
TRBV5-6	TRBJ2-3	ASSPPGRATPPDTQY
TRBV19	TRBJ2-1	ASSTRLAGVFIHEQF
TRBV7-2	TRBJ2-1	ASSPTSGNPSYNEQF
TRBV7-2	TRBJ2-7	ASSLGGPPYEQY
TRBV4-3	TRBJ2-3	ASSQEGLRGNHGTQY
TRBV4-3	TRBJ2-2	ASSQERREYTGELF
TRBV11-2	TRBJ2-7	ASSLVRDSSYEQY
TRBV28	TRBJ2-7	ASSPYGGTGGEQY
TRBV11-3	TRBJ2-7	ASSLDGPGPYEQY
TRBV6-5	TRBJ2-1	ASSSTGTGVDEQF
TRBV10-3	TRBJ1-1	AIRDGDTEAF